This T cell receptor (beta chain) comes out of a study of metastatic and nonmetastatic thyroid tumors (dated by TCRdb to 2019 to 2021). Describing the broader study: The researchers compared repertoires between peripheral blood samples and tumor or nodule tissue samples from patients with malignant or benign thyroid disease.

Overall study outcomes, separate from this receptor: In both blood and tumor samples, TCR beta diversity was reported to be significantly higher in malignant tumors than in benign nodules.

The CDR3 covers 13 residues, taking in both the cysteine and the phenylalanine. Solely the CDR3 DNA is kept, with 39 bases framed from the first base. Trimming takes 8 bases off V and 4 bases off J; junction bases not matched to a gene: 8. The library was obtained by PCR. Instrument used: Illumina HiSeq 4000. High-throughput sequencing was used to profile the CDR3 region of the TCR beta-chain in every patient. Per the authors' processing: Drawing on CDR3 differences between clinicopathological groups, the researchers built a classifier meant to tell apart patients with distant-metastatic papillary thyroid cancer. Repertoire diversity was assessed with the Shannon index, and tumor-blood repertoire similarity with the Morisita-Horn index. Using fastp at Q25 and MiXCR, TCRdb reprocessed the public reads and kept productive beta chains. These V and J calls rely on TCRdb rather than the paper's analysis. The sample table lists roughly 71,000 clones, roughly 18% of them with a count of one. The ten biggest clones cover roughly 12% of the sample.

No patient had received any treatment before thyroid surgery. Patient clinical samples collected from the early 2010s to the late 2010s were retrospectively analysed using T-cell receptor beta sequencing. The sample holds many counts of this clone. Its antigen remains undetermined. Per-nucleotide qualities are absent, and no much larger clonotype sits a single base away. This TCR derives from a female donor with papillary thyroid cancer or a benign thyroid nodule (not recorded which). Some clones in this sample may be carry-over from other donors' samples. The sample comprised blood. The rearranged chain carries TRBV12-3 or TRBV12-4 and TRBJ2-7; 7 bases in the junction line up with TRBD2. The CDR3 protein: CASRGREEYEQYF. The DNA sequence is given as TGTGCCAGCCGTGGCCGGGAGGAATACGAGCAGTACTTC.